This T cell receptor beta chain was obtained from a study of vaccination effects on CD4 cells after COVID-19. This clone has more than one count but fewer than ten. Its antigen is unidentified. Findings and limits, study-wide: The vaccine-induced clones of healthy vaccinees included only 1 of 255 that cross-reacted with common cold coronaviruses. Clones arising from infection and from vaccination showed marked clonal contraction late after vaccination.

Antigen-specific CD4+ T cells were expanded with viral peptide pools in the ViraFEST assay before sequencing. Following 10 days of culture, CD4+ T cells were isolated. Each participant received a vaccine that was either BNT162b2 or mRNA-1273, given as two doses. The authors replaced half the medium with IL-2 medium on days 3 and 7. Libraries were prepared by immunoSEQ multiplex PCR; TCRdb keeps only in-frame clonotypes and omits some of them. This sample has about 38,000 clones, with just under 85% found just once. Germline CDR1 and CDR2: SGHTA and FQGTGA. This CDR3 comprises 14 residues. V lost 6 bases, J lost 5 bases, and 13 bases lay in between.

This rearrangement joins TRBV7-3 to TRBJ2-2; D is tentatively TRBD1 or TRBD2 (5 bases each). The starting material was CD4+ T cells from PBMCs cultured with HCoV-NL63 spike peptides, obtained after COVID-19 vaccination. This sequence was found in a human donor who received a COVID-19 vaccine. Some clones in this sample may be carry-over from other donors' samples. For the CDR3, the DNA is TGTGCCAGCAGACCTGGGGGTAGTACCGGGGAGCTGTTTTTT. Translated: CASRPGGSTGELFF.